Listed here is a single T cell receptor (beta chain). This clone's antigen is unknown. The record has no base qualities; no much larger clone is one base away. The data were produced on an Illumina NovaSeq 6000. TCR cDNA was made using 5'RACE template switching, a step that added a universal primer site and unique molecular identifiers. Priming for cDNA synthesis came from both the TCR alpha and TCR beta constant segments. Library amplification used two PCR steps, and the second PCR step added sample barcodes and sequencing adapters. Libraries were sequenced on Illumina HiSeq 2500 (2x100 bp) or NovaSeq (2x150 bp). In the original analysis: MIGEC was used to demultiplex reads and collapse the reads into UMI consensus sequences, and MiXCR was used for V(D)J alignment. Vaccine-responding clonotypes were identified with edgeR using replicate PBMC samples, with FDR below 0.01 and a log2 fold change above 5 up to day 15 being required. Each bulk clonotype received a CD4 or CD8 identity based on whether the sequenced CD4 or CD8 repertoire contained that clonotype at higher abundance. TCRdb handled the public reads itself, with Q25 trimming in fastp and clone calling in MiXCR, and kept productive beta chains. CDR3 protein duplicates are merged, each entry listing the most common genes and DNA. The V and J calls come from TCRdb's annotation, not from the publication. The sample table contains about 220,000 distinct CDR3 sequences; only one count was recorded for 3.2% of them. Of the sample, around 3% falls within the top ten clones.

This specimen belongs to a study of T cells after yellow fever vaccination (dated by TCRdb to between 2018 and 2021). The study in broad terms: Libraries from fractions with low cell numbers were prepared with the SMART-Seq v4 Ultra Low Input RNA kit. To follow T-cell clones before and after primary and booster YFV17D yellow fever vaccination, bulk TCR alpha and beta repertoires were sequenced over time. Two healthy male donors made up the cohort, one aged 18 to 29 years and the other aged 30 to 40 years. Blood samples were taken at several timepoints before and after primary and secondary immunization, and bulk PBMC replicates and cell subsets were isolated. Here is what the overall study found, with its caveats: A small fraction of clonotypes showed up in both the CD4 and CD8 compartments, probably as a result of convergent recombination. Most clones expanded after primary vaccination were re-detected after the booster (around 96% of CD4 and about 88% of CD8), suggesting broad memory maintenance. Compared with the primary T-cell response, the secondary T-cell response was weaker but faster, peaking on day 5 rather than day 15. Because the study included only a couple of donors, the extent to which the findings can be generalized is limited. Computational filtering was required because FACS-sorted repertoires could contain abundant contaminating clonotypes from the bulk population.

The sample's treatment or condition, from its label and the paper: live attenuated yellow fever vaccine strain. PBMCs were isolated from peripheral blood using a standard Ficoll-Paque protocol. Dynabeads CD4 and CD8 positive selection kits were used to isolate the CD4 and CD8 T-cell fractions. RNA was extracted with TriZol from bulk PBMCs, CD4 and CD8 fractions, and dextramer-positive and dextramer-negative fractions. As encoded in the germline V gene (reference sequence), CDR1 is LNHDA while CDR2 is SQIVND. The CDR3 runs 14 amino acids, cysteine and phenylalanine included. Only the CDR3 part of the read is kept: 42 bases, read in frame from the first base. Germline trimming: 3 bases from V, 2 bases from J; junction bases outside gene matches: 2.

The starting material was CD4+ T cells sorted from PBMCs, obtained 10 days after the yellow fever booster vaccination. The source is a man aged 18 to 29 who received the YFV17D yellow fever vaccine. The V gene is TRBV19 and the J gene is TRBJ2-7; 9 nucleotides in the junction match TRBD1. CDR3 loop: CASSIRQGAYEQYF. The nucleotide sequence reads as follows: TGTGCCAGTAGTATTCGACAGGGGGCCTACGAGCAGTACTTC. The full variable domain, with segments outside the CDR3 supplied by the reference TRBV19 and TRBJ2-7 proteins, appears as DGGITQSPKYLFRKEGQNVTLSCEQNLNHDAMYWYRQDPGQGLRLIYYSQIVNDFQKGDIAEGYSVSREKKESFPLTVTSAQKNPTAFYLCASSIRQGAYEQYFGPGTRLTVT.